This T cell receptor beta chain is from a study of human T cells and chemical hapten exposure. Whole-study context: The variation in per-sample TCR yields arose mainly from small differences in pooled library volumes.

Note on this clonotype: Its antigen is unidentified.

Germline V CDR1 and CDR2: LGHNA, YNFKEQ. The CDR3 is 16 amino acids. V dropped 0 bases and J dropped 4; count of bases not matched to a gene: 5. Whole-study results and caveats: Large CDR3 similarity clusters arose significantly more often from expanded TCRs than from controls. The presence of alopecia in the donors means their immune response may differ from healthy people's.

The time point: pre-sensitization, week 0. As to treatment: therapeutic diphenylcyclopropenone sensitization with weekly scalp DPC. Original methodology: Counts of TCRs in each sample centred on a median of around 100,000 and extended from roughly 25,000 to 750,000. TCRdb analysed the RACE reads with MiXCR anew, one entry per CDR3 protein. The V and J calls and clone size are TCRdb's, not the authors'. The sample lists roughly 260,000 distinct CDR3 sequences, about 8.6% occurring once. The source of this sequence is a woman in her forties with alopecia areata. Some clones in this sample may be carry-over from other donors' samples. The rearrangement links TRBV4-2 to TRBJ2-5; TRBD1 matches at 10 bases. Sequenced here: whole blood, sampled in connection with sensitization to the hapten diphenylcyclopropenone (DPC). The CDR3 spells CASSQDLTGGRETQYF. The CDR3 DNA is TGTGCCAGCAGCCAAGATTTGACAGGGGGCCGAGAGACCCAGTACTTC.